This T cell receptor beta chain was identified during a study of immune heterogeneity within non-small cell lung tumors. Study information: Tumor histology was classified as squamous cell carcinoma in a handful of cases, non-squamous carcinoma in roughly 11 and not otherwise specified in 1.

V lost 7 bases and J lost 4; bases outside the gene matches: 2. Per the germline V gene, CDR1 is MNHEY and CDR2 is SMNVEV (reference sequence). There are 12 residues in the CDR3. It was a multiplex PCR that amplified TCR beta CDR3, with 32 V and 13 J primers. TCRdb passed the multiplex PCR reads through MiXCR, listing each CDR3 protein once. The sample lists approximately 29,000 distinct CDR3 sequences; approximately 30% were seen once. Bulk tumor genomic DNA served as template, at around 600 ng per sample. Several widely spaced biopsies per primary tumor were taken during surgery. Patients underwent curative surgery for untreated, newly diagnosed non-small cell lung cancer. Within the sample, this clonotype is medium-sized. What it binds is unknown. Study-wide results and limits: Identical dominant CDR3 beta clonotypes were found recurring across a patient's tumor sites, along with site-unique high-frequency clones. A significant, moderate positive correlation (R 0.3 to 0.35) linked local T-cell clonality and tumor mutational burden. Individual patients' high-frequency T-cell receptor beta clonotypes were largely distinct from one another.

The sample consisted of lung tumor tissue. This TCR came from a man between 40 and 49 years old with non-small cell lung cancer. The chain uses TRBV27 and TRBJ1-2; TRBD1 agrees at 8 bases. The CDR3 loop reads CASKDRVYGYTF. The CDR3 region has the DNA TGTGCCAGCAAGGACAGGGTCTATGGCTACACCTTC.